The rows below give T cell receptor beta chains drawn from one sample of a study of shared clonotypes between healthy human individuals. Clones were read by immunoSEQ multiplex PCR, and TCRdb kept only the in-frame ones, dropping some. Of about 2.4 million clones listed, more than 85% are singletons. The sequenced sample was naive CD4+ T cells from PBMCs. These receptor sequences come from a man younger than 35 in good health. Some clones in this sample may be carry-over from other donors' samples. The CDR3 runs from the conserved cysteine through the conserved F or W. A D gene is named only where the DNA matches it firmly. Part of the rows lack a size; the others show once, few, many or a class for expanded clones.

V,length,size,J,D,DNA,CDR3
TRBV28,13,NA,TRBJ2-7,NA,TGTGCTCTCGGACCAGGCGGTTCCTACGAGCAGTACTTC,CALGPGGSYEQYF
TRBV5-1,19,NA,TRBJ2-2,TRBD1,TGCGCCAGCAGCAGGCACCCGGGACAGGCCCCAGGGAACACCGGGGAGCTGTTTTTT,CASSRHPGQAPGNTGELFF
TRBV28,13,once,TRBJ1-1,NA,TGTGCCAGCAGTTATACAGGGATGCGTGAAGCTTTCTTT,CASSYTGMREAFF
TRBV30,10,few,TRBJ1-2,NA,TGTGCCCAATGGCGGGGGGGCTACACCTTC,CAQWRGGYTF
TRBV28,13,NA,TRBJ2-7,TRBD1,TGTGCCAGCAGTCCACACGACAGGGACGAGCAGTACTTC,CASSPHDRDEQYF
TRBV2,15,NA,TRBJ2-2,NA,TGTGCCAGCAGGGCCTCGGAGGGTTTCACCGGGGAGCTGTTTTTT,CASRASEGFTGELFF
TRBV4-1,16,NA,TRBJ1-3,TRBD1,TGCGCCAGCAGCCAACCGACAGGGGGATCTGGAAACACCATATATTTT,CASSQPTGGSGNTIYF
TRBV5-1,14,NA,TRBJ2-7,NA,TGCGCCAGCAGCTTGGGCGGGGCGGCCTACGAGCAGTACTTC,CASSLGGAAYEQYF
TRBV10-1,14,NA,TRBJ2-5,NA,TGCGCCAGCAGTGAGGCGGCAGGCCAAGAGACCCAGTACTTC,CASSEAAGQETQYF
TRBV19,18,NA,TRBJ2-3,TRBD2,TGTGCCAGTAGTATAGTAGTCATCCAAGGACTAGGCTCCGATACGCAGTATTTT,CASSIVVIQGLGSDTQYF
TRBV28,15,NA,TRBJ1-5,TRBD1,TGTGCCAGCACCGCCGGGACAGGGACCTATCAGCCCCAGCATTTT,CASTAGTGTYQPQHF
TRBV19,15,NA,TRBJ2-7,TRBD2,TGTGCCAGTAGTATAGCTGCGGGAGGGCTGTACGAGCAGTACTTC,CASSIAAGGLYEQYF
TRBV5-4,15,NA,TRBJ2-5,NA,TGTGCCAGCAGGCCTCATATACAGGGCCAAGAGACCCAGTACTTC,CASRPHIQGQETQYF
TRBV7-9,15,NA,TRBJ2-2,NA,TGTGCCAGCAGCTTAGCGGGCTTGGTCACCGGGGAGCTGTTTTTT,CASSLAGLVTGELFF
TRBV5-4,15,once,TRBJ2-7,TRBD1,TGTGCCAGCAGCCTAAACAGGGGTAGCTCCTACGAGCAGTACTTC,CASSLNRGSSYEQYF
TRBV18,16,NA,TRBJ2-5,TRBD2,TGTGCCAGCTCACCGGTCACGACTAGCGGCCAAGAGACCCAGTACTTC,CASSPVTTSGQETQYF
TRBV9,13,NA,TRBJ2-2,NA,TGTGCCAGCAGCGTAGCTTTCACCGGGGAGCTGTTTTTT,CASSVAFTGELFF
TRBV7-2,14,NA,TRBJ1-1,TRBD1,TGTGCCAGCAGCGGACGACAGGGGAACACTGAAGCTTTCTTT,CASSGRQGNTEAFF
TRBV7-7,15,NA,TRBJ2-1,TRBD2,TGTGCCAGCAGCCACGGACTAGCCCCCTACAATGAGCAGTTCTTC,CASSHGLAPYNEQFF
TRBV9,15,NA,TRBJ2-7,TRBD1,TGTGCCAGCAGCGTGGGGGGACAGGGGTCCTACGAGCAGTACTTC,CASSVGGQGSYEQYF
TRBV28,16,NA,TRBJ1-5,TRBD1,TGTGCCAGCAGTACAGGGGGCGCCTATAGCAATCAGCCCCAGCATTTT,CASSTGGAYSNQPQHF
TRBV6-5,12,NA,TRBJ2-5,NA,TGTGCCAGCAAGGGAACGGCGGGGACCCAGTACTTC,CASKGTAGTQYF
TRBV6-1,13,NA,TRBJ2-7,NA,TGTGCCAGCAGCAATGGACAGATTTACGAGCAGTACTTC,CASSNGQIYEQYF
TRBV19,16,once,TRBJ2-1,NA,TGTGCCAGTAGTATTTGGCCTCTAGCCGTCTACAATGAGCAGTTCTTC,CASSIWPLAVYNEQFF
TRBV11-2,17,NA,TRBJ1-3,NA,TGTGCCAGCAGCCCCCGAGGTTTTCCGGCCTCTGGAAACACCATATATTTT,CASSPRGFPASGNTIYF
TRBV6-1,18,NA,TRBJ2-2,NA,TGTGCCAGCAGTGAAAGTAGTCCGACAGCCACGAACACCGGGGAGCTGTTTTTT,CASSESSPTATNTGELFF
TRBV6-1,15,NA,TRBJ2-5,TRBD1,TGTGCCAGCAGTACGGGAAGACAGGGGGGGGAGACCCAGTACTTC,CASSTGRQGGETQYF
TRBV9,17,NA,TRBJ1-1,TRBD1,TGTGCCAGCAGCGCCCCCGGGACAGGGAGGATGAACACTGAAGCTTTCTTT,CASSAPGTGRMNTEAFF
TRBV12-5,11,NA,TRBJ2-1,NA,TGTGCTAGTGGGCAGTACAATGAGCAGTTCTTC,CASGQYNEQFF
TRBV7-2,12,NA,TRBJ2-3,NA,TGTGCCAGCAGCTCGACCACAGATACGCAGTATTTT,CASSSTTDTQYF
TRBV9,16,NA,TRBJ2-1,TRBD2,TGTGCCAGCAGCCCAATACTAGCGGGAGGTAAGAATGAGCAGTTCTTC,CASSPILAGGKNEQFF
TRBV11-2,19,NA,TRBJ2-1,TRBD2,TGTGCCAGCAGCCAAACACTAGCGGGAGGGTTGGGCTCCTACAATGAGCAGTTCTTC,CASSQTLAGGLGSYNEQFF
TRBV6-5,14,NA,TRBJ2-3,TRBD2,TGTGCCAGCAGTTGGGGGACTAGCGGGATGGTGCAGTATTTT,CASSWGTSGMVQYF